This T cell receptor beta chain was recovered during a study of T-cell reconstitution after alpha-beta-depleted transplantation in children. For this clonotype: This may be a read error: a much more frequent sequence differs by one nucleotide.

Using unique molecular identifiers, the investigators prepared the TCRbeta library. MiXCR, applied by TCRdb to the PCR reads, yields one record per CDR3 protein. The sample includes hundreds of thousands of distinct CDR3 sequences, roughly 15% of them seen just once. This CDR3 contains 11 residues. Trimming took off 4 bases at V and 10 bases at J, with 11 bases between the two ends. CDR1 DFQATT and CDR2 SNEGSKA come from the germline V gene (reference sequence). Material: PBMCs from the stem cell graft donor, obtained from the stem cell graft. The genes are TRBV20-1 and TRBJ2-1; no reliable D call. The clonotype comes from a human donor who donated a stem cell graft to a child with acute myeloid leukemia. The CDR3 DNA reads TGCAGTGCTAAGACCGACCGGGAGCAGTTCTTC. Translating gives CSAKTDREQFF.